The present T cell receptor (beta chain) was sequenced within a study of OX40 agonist ivuxolimab in advanced cancers. Study background: Ivuxolimab was administered intravenously to patients at 0.01 to 10 mg/kg every 2 weeks. Dose-escalation subjects each had hepatocellular carcinoma, melanoma, renal cell or head and neck cancer.

Sampling times: baseline, cycle 4 day 1, cycle 7 day 1. Profiled with immunoSEQ multiplex PCR; TCRdb holds only in-frame clones, not every one. The sample records tens of thousands of clones, around 89% being singletons. This CDR3 contains 13 residues. CDR1 and CDR2 (germline): SQVTM, ANQGSEA. V lost 7 bases to trimming and J lost 2 bases, with 15 bases between them. Study results and caveats: What antigens the expanded peripheral T cells recognized was never established.

As to this clone: Its antigen remains unknown.

Sequencing used CD4+ or CD8+ T cells sorted from blood, obtained in a trial of the OX40 agonist ivuxolimab. The sequence was collected from an adult with an advanced solid tumor such as melanoma, head and neck, liver or kidney cancer. The V and J genes are TRBV29-1 and TRBJ2-7; D is perhaps TRBD1 or TRBD2 (5 bases each). The CDR3 loop is CSAESGRPYEQYF. The CDR3 DNA sequence: TGCAGCGCCGAGTCAGGGAGACCCTACGAGCAGTACTTC.